This T cell receptor (beta chain) was observed in a study of human T cells and chemical hapten exposure. TCRdb fed the RACE reads into MiXCR, producing one record per CDR3 protein. The top ten hold less than 4% of the sample, which has more than 55,000 distinct CDR3 sequences, more than 8% seen once. The sample holds many counts of this clonotype. Per the germline V gene, CDR1 is SNHLY and CDR2 is FYNNEI. The CDR3 extends over 15 amino acids. V was cut by 2 bases and J by 1 base, with 10 bases left in between. As to time point: patch test 1, 2 weeks after DPC sensitization. The treatment here: therapeutic diphenylcyclopropenone sensitization with weekly scalp DPC.

This clonotype was obtained from a woman between 35 and 50 years old with alopecia areata. Some clones in this sample may be carry-over from other donors' samples. The V gene is TRBV2, the J gene TRBJ2-3; the D gene is possibly TRBD2 (6 bases). Sample: whole blood, taken in connection with sensitization to the hapten diphenylcyclopropenone (DPC). The CDR3 DNA sequence: TGTGCCAGCAGTGAAAGGAGGGGTGGCACAGATACGCAGTATTTT. It is translated as CASSERRGGTDTQYF. Full variable domain (outside the CDR3, taken from reference TRBV2 and TRBJ2-3): EPEVTQTPSHQVTQMGQEVILRCVPISNHLYFYWYRQILGQKVEFLVSFYNNEISEKSEIFDDQFSVERPDGSNFTLKIRSTKLEDSAMYFCASSERRGGTDTQYFGPGTRLTVL.